This T cell receptor beta chain was documented in a study of T cells in Graves' hyperthyroidism and ophthalmopathy. This clonotype has a handful of counts. CDR1 and CDR2 from the germline V gene are MNHNS and SASEGT. This CDR3 contains 15 residues. Between the trimmed V and J ends, which lost 2 bases and 3 bases, there was a span of 13 bases. TCR beta CDR3 regions were amplified from RNA. The HTBI primer set drove a first-round RT-PCR of the TCR CDR3. TCRdb passed the multiplex PCR reads through MiXCR, listing each CDR3 protein once. The sample lists approximately 330,000 distinct CDR3 sequences; 15% to 20% were seen once.

The sequencing input was blood. The chain carries TRBV6-1 and TRBJ1-1; D not resolved. The receptor's source is a woman in her forties or fifties with Graves' hyperthyroidism. This chain's CDR3 is CASSELGSWDTEAFF. The CDR3 DNA sequence: TGTGCCAGCAGTGAACTCGGAAGTTGGGACACTGAAGCTTTCTTT.